A selection of T cell receptor beta chains follows, all from one sample in a study of CD8 T cells in Susac syndrome. TCRdb independently ran MiXCR on the immunoSEQ multiplex PCR reads; one entry per CDR3 protein. In the table there are about 190,000 distinct CDR3 sequences, 95% of which are singletons. Sequenced: CD8+ T cells from PBMCs. These receptors originate from a human donor with Susac syndrome. CDR3s leave out the opening cysteine and the closing phenylalanine or tryptophan. Each record gives: J gene, V gene, CDR3 protein.

J gene: TRBJ2-7
V gene: TRBV11-2
CDR3 protein: ASSLGGGQGYEQY

J gene: TRBJ2-3
V gene: TRBV7-9
CDR3 protein: ASSPTSGTSTDTQY

J gene: TRBJ2-3
V gene: TRBV29-1
CDR3 protein: SVVGGLTDTQY

J gene: TRBJ2-7
V gene: TRBV28
CDR3 protein: ASSLSTYEQY

J gene: TRBJ2-7
V gene: TRBV5-1
CDR3 protein: ASSLAGDNSYEQY

J gene: TRBJ2-7
V gene: TRBV5-1
CDR3 protein: ASSQVWDRDFYEQY

J gene: TRBJ2-7
V gene: TRBV4-1
CDR3 protein: ASSQPGTDYEQY

J gene: TRBJ2-1
V gene: TRBV5-6
CDR3 protein: ASAGGDKNYNEQF

J gene: TRBJ2-3
V gene: TRBV6-6
CDR3 protein: ASLGTDTQY

J gene: TRBJ2-3
V gene: TRBV7-9
CDR3 protein: ASSDRGGTDTQY

J gene: TRBJ1-1
V gene: TRBV20-1
CDR3 protein: SGPIGAMNTEAF

J gene: TRBJ2-3
V gene: TRBV2
CDR3 protein: ASSHSGGSTDTQY

J gene: TRBJ2-1
V gene: TRBV5-4
CDR3 protein: ASSVNYNEQF

J gene: TRBJ2-1
V gene: TRBV7-9
CDR3 protein: ASESLGRKQF

J gene: TRBJ2-7
V gene: TRBV20-1
CDR3 protein: SASAGTSGTLYEQY

J gene: TRBJ2-5
V gene: TRBV27
CDR3 protein: ASSKEGTVIQETQY

J gene: TRBJ2-2
V gene: TRBV5-4
CDR3 protein: ASSLVGSGNTGELF

J gene: TRBJ2-3
V gene: TRBV6-5
CDR3 protein: ASSYGLAGGPDTQY

J gene: TRBJ2-5
V gene: TRBV6-5
CDR3 protein: ASSNFQGARTQY

J gene: TRBJ2-5
V gene: TRBV28
CDR3 protein: ASSLMAGRETQY

J gene: TRBJ1-1
V gene: TRBV7-9
CDR3 protein: ASSLGDSGENTEAF

J gene: TRBJ1-4
V gene: TRBV28
CDR3 protein: ASSSYEKLF

J gene: TRBJ2-1
V gene: TRBV7-8
CDR3 protein: ASSLPSGYNEQF

J gene: TRBJ2-7
V gene: TRBV6-5
CDR3 protein: ASTSRGSYEQY

J gene: TRBJ2-2
V gene: TRBV27
CDR3 protein: ASSFRPVGGELF

J gene: TRBJ2-6
V gene: TRBV5-8
CDR3 protein: ASSLVIPGTGANVLT

J gene: TRBJ2-7
V gene: TRBV7-9
CDR3 protein: ASSLRDREYEQY

J gene: TRBJ1-1
V gene: TRBV12-3/TRBV12-4
CDR3 protein: ASSHPNTEAF

J gene: TRBJ2-3
V gene: TRBV20-1
CDR3 protein: SARVLAKTDTQY

J gene: TRBJ2-1
V gene: TRBV6-1
CDR3 protein: ASSPMGVETGRDEQF

J gene: TRBJ1-1
V gene: TRBV2
CDR3 protein: ASLEIGVGEAF

J gene: TRBJ2-3
V gene: TRBV3-1
CDR3 protein: ASSQRRQRRTDTQY

J gene: TRBJ2-7
V gene: TRBV5-6
CDR3 protein: ASSPRLAEISYEQY

J gene: TRBJ2-6
V gene: TRBV19
CDR3 protein: ASSQRYSGANVLT

J gene: TRBJ2-1
V gene: TRBV24-1
CDR3 protein: ATSDFGAGGGVGQF